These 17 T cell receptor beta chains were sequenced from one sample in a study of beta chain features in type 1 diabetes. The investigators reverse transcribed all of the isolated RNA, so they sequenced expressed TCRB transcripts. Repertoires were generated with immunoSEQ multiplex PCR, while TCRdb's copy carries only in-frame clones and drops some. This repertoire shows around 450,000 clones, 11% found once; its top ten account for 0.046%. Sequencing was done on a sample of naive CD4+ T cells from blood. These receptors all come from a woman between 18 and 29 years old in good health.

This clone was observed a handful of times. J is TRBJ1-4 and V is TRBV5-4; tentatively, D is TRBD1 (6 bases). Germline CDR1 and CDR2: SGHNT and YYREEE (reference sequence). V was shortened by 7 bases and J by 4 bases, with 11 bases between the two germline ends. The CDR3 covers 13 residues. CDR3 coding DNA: TGTGCCAGCCACGGACAGAATAATGAAAAACTGTTTTTT. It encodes CASHGQNNEKLFF.

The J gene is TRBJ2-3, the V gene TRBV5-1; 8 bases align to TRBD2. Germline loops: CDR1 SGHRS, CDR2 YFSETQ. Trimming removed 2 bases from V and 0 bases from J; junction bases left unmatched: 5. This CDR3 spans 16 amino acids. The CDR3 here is CASSLTSGPSTDTQYF. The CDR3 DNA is TGCGCCAGCAGCTTAACTAGCGGTCCTAGCACAGATACGCAGTATTTT.

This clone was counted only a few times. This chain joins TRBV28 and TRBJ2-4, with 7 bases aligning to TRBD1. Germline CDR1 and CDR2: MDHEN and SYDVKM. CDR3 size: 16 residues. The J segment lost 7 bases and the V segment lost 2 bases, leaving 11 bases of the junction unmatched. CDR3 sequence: CASSLPLWTGGNIQYF. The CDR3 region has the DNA TGTGCCAGCAGTTTACCTCTTTGGACAGGTGGGAACATTCAGTACTTC.

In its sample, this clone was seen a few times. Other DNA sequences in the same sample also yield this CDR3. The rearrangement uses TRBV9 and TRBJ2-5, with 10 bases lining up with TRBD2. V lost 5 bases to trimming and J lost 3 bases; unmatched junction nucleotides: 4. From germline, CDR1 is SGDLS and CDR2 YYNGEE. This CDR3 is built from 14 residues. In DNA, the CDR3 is TGTGCCAGCAGTCGGACTAGCGGTGAAGAGACCCAGTACTTC. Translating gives CASSRTSGEETQYF.

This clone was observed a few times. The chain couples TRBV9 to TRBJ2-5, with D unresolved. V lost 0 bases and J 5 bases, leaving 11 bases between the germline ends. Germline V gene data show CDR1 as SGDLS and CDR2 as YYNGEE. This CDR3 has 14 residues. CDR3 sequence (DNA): TGTGCCAGCAGCGTAGATTGGATGGGGGAGACCCAGTACTTC. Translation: CASSVDWMGETQYF.

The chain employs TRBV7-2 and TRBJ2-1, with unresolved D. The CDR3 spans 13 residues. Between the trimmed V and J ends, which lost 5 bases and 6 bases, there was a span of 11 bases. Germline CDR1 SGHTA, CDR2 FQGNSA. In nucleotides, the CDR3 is TGTGCCAGCAGCCCCCACTGGGGCAATGAGCAGTTCTTC. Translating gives CASSPHWGNEQFF.

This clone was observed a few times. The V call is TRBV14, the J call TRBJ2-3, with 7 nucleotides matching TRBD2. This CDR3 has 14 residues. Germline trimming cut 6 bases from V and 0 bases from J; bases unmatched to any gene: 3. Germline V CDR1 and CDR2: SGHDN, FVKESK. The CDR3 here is CASRISGSTDTQYF. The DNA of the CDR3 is TGTGCCAGCAGGATTAGCGGGAGCACAGATACGCAGTATTTT.

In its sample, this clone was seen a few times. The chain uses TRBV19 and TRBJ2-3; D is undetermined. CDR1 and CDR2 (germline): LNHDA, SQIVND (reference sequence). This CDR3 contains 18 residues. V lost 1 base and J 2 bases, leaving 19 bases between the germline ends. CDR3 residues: CASSIGLKARSHTDTQYF. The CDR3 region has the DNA TGTGCCAGTAGTATAGGGTTGAAGGCCAGGAGTCACACAGATACGCAGTATTTT.

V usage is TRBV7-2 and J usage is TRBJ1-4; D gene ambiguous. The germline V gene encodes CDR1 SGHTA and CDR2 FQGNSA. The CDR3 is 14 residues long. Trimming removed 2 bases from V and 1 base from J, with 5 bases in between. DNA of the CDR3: TGTGCCAGCAGCTTAAGGAGAACTAATGAAAAACTGTTTTTT. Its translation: CASSLRRTNEKLFF.

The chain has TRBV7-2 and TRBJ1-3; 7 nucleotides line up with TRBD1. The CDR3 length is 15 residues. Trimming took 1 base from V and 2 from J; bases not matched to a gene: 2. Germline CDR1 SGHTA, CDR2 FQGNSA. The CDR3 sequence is CASSLGGTAGNTIYF. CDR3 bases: TGTGCCAGCAGCTTAGGGGGGACAGCTGGAAACACCATATATTTT. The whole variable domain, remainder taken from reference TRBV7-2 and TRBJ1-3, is GAGVSQSPSNKVTEKGKDVELRCDPISGHTALYWYRQSLGQGLEFLIYFQGNSAPDKSGLPSDRFSAERTGGSVSTLTIQRTQQEDSAVYLCASSLGGTAGNTIYFGEGSWLTVV.

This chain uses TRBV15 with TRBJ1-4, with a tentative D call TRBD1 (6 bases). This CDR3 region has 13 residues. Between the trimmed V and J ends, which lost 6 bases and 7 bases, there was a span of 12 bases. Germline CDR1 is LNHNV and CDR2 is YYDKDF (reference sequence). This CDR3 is CATRKQGIEKLFF. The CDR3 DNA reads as TGTGCCACCAGGAAACAGGGAATTGAAAAACTGTTTTTT.

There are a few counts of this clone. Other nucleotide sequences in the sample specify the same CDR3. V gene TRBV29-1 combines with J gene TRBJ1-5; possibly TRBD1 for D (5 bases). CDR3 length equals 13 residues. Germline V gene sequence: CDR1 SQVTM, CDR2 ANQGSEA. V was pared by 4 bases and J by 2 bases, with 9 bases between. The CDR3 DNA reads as TGCAGCGTTGGAGGGGCTGGCAATCAGCCCCAGCATTTT. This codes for CSVGGAGNQPQHF.

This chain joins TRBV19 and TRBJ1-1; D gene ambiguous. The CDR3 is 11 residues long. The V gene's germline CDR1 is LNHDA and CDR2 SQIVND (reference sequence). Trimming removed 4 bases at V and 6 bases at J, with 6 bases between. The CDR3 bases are TGTGCCAGTAGTAAGGGCGCTGAAGCTTTCTTT. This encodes CASSKGAEAFF.

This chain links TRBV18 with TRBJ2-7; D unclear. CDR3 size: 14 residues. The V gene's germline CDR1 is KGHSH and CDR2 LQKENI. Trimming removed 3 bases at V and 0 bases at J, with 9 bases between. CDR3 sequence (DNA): TGTGCCAGCTCACCTCCCGGTCACTCCTACGAGCAGTACTTC. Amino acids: CASSPPGHSYEQYF.

DNA for the CDR3: TGCAGCGTTGTAAGGGTGGAGGACTATGGCTACACCTTC. Translated, it gives CSVVRVEDYGYTF. The chain recombines TRBV29-1 with TRBJ1-2; D not resolved. Germline V gene lookup returns CDR1 SQVTM and CDR2 ANQGSEA. The CDR3 covers 13 residues. V was shortened by 4 bases and J by 3 bases, with 12 bases between the two germline ends.

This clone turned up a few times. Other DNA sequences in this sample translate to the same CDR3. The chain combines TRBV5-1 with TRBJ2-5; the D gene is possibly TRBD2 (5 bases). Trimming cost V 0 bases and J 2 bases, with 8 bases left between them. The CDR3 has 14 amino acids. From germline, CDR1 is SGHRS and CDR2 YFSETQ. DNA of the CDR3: TGCGCCAGCAGCTTGGGCGGCGGGCAAGAGACCCAGTACTTC. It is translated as CASSLGGGQETQYF.

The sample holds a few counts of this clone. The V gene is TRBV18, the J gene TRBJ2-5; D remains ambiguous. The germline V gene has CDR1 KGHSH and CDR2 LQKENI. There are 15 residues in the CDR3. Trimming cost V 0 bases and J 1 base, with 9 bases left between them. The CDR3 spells CASSPPGAAQETQYF. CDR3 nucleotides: TGTGCCAGCTCACCACCGGGCGCAGCCCAAGAGACCCAGTACTTC.